The 15 T cell receptor beta chains below all came from one sample that was sequenced in a study of vaccination and CD4 T cells after COVID-19. Which antigens these TCRs recognize remains unknown. Researchers used the Oncomine TCR Beta short-read assay to sequence DNA from cultured CD4+ T cells. Using its own MiXCR run on the PCR reads, TCRdb lists one record per CDR3 protein. The repertoire includes about 16,000 distinct CDR3 sequences, under 80% of them detected once, and about 10% sits in the top ten. Treatment specified: approximately nine-day PBMC culture with coronavirus spike peptide pools or control peptides (ViraFEST assay). What was sequenced was CD4+ T cells from blood, cultured in vitro. Source of these receptors: a human donor who had recovered from COVID-19.

The V and J genes are TRBV30 and TRBJ2-7, with 8 positions matching TRBD2. The V gene end was trimmed by 3 bases and the J gene end by 3 bases; junction bases not matched to a gene: 7. Per the germline V gene, CDR1 is GTSNPN and CDR2 is SVGIG (reference sequence). This CDR3 contains 14 residues. CDR3 coding DNA: TGTGCCTGGAGATCGGGAGGGCCTATCTACGAGCAGTACTTC. Translation gives CAWRSGGPIYEQYF.

This chain links TRBV12-3 or TRBV12-4 with TRBJ1-2; D is ambiguous. The V end was cut by 4 bases, the J end by 5 bases, with 11 bases between. CDR3 length: 13 residues. CDR3 nucleotides: TGTGCCAGCAGTTCCACTTACGGGTATGGCTACACCTTC. Translated, it gives CASSSTYGYGYTF.

The chain carries TRBV2 and TRBJ2-5; no definite D call. V lost 3 bases and J 6 bases, leaving 11 bases between the germline ends. CDR3 size: 13 residues. The germline gives CDR1 SNHLY, CDR2 FYNNEI. The CDR3 coding sequence is TGTGCCAGCAGTGAGTCTAGGTGGCAGACCCAGTACTTC. It codes for CASSESRWQTQYF.

In its sample, this clonotype was seen once. This rearrangement joins TRBV11-3 to TRBJ1-1; no clear D. CDR1 is SGHNT, CDR2 YENEEA, per germline. The CDR3 runs 14 residues. V lost 5 bases and J 3 bases, leaving 13 bases between the germline ends. The DNA of the CDR3 is TGTGCCAGCAGCGCGGCCCTTTGGGACACTGAAGCTTTCTTT. It yields the protein CASSAALWDTEAFF. The full variable domain, with the rest looked up from reference TRBV11-3 and TRBJ1-1, is EAGVVQSPRYKIIEKKQPVAFWCNPISGHNTLYWYLQNLGQGPELLIRYENEEAVDDSQLPKDRFSAERLKGVDSTLKIQPAELGDSAVYLCASSAALWDTEAFFGQGTRLTVV.

The chain employs TRBV19 and TRBJ1-2; tentatively, D is TRBD1 (5 bases). Trimming pared 3 bases from V and 4 bases from J, leaving 12 bases between. Germline lookup yields CDR1 LNHDA and CDR2 SQIVND (reference sequence). The CDR3 is made up of 14 amino acids. CDR3 DNA sequence: TGTGCCAGTAGTATGGTCAGCCAGGGCTATGGCTACACCTTC. Protein: CASSMVSQGYGYTF.

The V and J genes are TRBV7-2 and TRBJ2-1, with 7 bases lining up with TRBD1. Trimming at V came to 3 bases and at J to 8 bases, leaving 16 bases not matched to a gene. The CDR3 contains 17 residues. Germline V gene data show CDR1 as SGHTA and CDR2 as FQGNSA. CDR3 nucleotides: TGTGCCAGCAGCTTTTCAGGGGGTTGGGGCAATAGGTATGAGCAGTTCTTC. Protein product: CASSFSGGWGNRYEQFF.

The V gene is TRBV15, the J gene TRBJ1-1; D not resolved. Germline V gene sequence: CDR1 LNHNV, CDR2 YYDKDF (reference sequence). This CDR3 region has 15 residues. V was trimmed by 3 bases and J by 0 bases, leaving 11 bases between them. CDR3 DNA sequence: TGTGCCACCAGCAGGGAGCGGCAGATGAACACTGAAGCTTTCTTT. Translating gives CATSRERQMNTEAFF.

With regard to this clonotype: A much larger clone differs by one base, so this may be a read error. This chain links TRBV20-1 with TRBJ2-5; D perhaps matches TRBD1 (6 bases). Looked up from germline, CDR1 is DFQATT and CDR2 is SNEGSKA (reference sequence). With 5 bases removed from V and 3 bases from J, the gap between germline ends came to 16 bases. The CDR3 has 14 amino acids. Here the CDR3 reads CSAPGLPGEETQYF. In DNA, the CDR3 is TGCAGTGCTCCTGGACTCCCAGGGGAAGAGACCCAGTACTTC.

This rearrangement joins TRBV28 to TRBJ1-6, with 9 bases aligning to TRBD1. V lost 5 bases, J lost 5 bases, and 16 bases stayed unmatched. CDR1 is MDHEN, CDR2 SYDVKM, per germline. CDR3 length: 19 amino acids. The CDR3 DNA reads TGTGCCAGCAGTCCCTTCTCCCCTCGACAGGGGGGAAATAATTCACCCCTCCACTTT. Translated, it gives CASSPFSPRQGGNNSPLHF.

V usage is TRBV9 and J usage is TRBJ1-2; 7 bases are a match to TRBD1. Germline-derived CDR1 and CDR2 are SGDLS and YYNGEE. J was trimmed by 7 bases and V by 2 bases; bases with no gene match: 8. The CDR3 runs 14 residues. In nucleotides, the CDR3 is TGTGCCAGCAGCGTTAGCAGGGCAGGGGGTGGCTACACCTTC. Translating it yields CASSVSRAGGGYTF.

This chain connects TRBV19 to TRBJ1-1, with TRBD1 matching over 7 bases. The CDR3 spans 16 residues. Germline V gene sequence: CDR1 LNHDA, CDR2 SQIVND (reference sequence). V shed 4 bases and J 2 bases; nucleotides not matched to a gene: 10. The chain's CDR3 is CASSTGTVLRNTEAFF. CDR3 sequence (DNA): TGTGCCAGTAGTACGGGGACAGTCCTCCGAAACACTGAAGCTTTCTTT.

The rearrangement links TRBV27 to TRBJ2-1; D gene uncertain. V gave up 7 bases and J gave up 5 bases, with 15 bases separating them. This CDR3 is 14 amino acids long. The germline V gene encodes CDR1 MNHEY and CDR2 SMNVEV (reference sequence). CDR3 amino acids: CASTAWGANNEQFF. The CDR3 DNA is TGTGCCAGCACCGCATGGGGTGCAAACAATGAGCAGTTCTTC.

The J gene is TRBJ2-1, the V gene TRBV7-3; 11 bases are a match to TRBD2. After removal of 2 bases from V and 7 bases from J, the junction contained 4 bases not matched to a gene. Germline values: CDR1 SGHTA, CDR2 FQGTGA. The CDR3 has 15 amino acids. CDR3 in amino acids: CASSLFGTSGNEQFF. Written as DNA, the CDR3 is TGTGCCAGCAGCTTATTTGGGACTAGCGGTAATGAGCAGTTCTTC.

This clonotype was counted only a few times. The V call is TRBV19, the J call TRBJ1-5; D is perhaps TRBD1 (6 bases). This CDR3 has 13 residues. The V gene lost 8 bases and the J gene lost 3 bases, with 11 bases spanning the gap. The germline gives CDR1 LNHDA, CDR2 SQIVND (reference sequence). The CDR3 region is CASGGANNQPQHF. CDR3 bases: TGTGCCAGTGGGGGGGCTAACAATCAGCCCCAGCATTTT.

A few counts support this clonotype. The chain is built from TRBV7-9 and TRBJ2-1; 7 nucleotides align to TRBD1. The germline V gene encodes CDR1 SEHNR and CDR2 FQNEAQ (reference sequence). With 5 bases clipped from V and 10 bases from J, the junction kept 5 bases outside the gene matches. The CDR3 has 12 amino acids. In DNA, the CDR3 is TGTGCCAGCAGCCCTCCGGGACAGGAGCAGTTCTTC. It translates to CASSPPGQEQFF. Full variable domain (remainder filled in from reference TRBV7-9 and TRBJ2-1): DTGVSQNPRHKITKRGQNVTFRCDPISEHNRLYWYRQTLGQGPEFLTYFQNEAQLEKSRLLSDRFSAERPKGSFSTLEIQRTEQGDSAMYLCASSPPGQEQFFGPGTRLTVL.